In this sample, the clone carrying this T cell receptor (beta chain) turned up a few times. The target antigen is unknown. Germline V gene data show CDR1 as SGHAT and CDR2 as FQNNGV. J gave up 2 bases and V 1 base, and 2 bases lay outside the gene matches. The CDR3 is made up of 14 amino acids. The sample is drawn from a study of cytomegalovirus exposure and HLA in healthy donors. General observations from the study: Associated with HLA alleles at 0.05 false discovery rate in a later analysis were about 17,000 TCR beta sequences. A list of roughly 160 TCR beta chains associated with cytomegalovirus was given. Earlier analysis yielded a pattern in which most TCR beta V segments were productive about 90% or about 30% of the time.

The donors gave bone marrow, and they were healthy. PCR employed 60 Vbeta and 13 Jbeta primers. Data came from immunoSEQ multiplex PCR; TCRdb stores just in-frame clones and leaves some out. Of approximately 100,000 clones detected, 70% to 80% appear once; the ten largest clones hold over 4%. The sequence came from a female donor in good health and CMV-seropositive. The chain couples TRBV11-2 to TRBJ2-7, with 7 bases fitting TRBD1. The sample comprised PBMCs. The CDR3 DNA reads as TGTGCCAGCAGCTTAGCCGGGACAGCCTACGAGCAGTACTTC. It translates to CASSLAGTAYEQYF.